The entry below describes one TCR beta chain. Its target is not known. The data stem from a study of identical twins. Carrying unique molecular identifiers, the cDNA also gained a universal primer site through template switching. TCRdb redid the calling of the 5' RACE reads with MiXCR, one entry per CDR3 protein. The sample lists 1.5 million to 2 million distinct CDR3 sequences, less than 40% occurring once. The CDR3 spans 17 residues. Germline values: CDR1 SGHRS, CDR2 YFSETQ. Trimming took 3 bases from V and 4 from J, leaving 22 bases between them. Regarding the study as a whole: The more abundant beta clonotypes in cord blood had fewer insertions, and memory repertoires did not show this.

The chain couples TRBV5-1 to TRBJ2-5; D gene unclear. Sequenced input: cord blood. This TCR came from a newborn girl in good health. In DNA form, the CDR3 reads TGCGCCAGCAGCTCCCGGTCCATTAACCTTAGGATAGAGACCCAGTACTTC. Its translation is CASSSRSINLRIETQYF.